These 32 T cell receptor beta chains were sequenced from one sample in a study of blood T cells in healthy people across ages. Primers used in a second PCR of about 7 to 12 cycles were a sample-barcoded 5' primer and a J-beta primer mix. TCRdb itself ran the 5' RACE reads through MiXCR, one entry per CDR3 protein. In the table there are about 1,500,000 distinct CDR3 sequences, approximately 42% of which are singletons. The sequenced sample was blood. Receptors were obtained from a woman aged 18-29 years in good health.

Worth noting for this clonotype: The junction differs from germline at one of its ends, possibly a read error. This chain uses TRBV20-1 with TRBJ2-5; 9 positions agree with TRBD2. The CDR3 runs 16 residues. The germline V gene encodes CDR1 DFQATT and CDR2 SNEGSKA (reference sequence). DNA of the CDR3: TGCAGTGCTACCAGACTAGCGGAGATATTAGAAGAGACCCAGTACTTT. It specifies CSATRLAEILEETQYF.

The chain joins TRBV14 to TRBJ1-1; D remains ambiguous. The CDR3 extends over 15 amino acids. Looked up from germline, CDR1 is SGHDN and CDR2 is FVKESK. V was trimmed by 1 base and J by 1 base, leaving 10 bases between them. The CDR3 sequence: CASSQGSFSNTEAFF. The CDR3 DNA follows: TGTGCCAGCAGCCAAGGGAGCTTCTCGAACACTGAAGCTTTCTTT.

V is TRBV21-1 and J is TRBJ2-3; the tabulated D call, TRBD2, remains unverified against the DNA. TRBV21-1 corresponds to a pseudogene. The CDR3 runs 15 residues. Here the CDR3 reads CASSARETLTDTQYF. The DNA of the CDR3 is TGTGCCAGCAGCGCACGGGAGACCCTCACAGATACGCAGTATTTT.

The gene calls are TRBV6-6 and TRBJ2-7; tentatively, D is TRBD1 or TRBD2 (5 bases each). CDR3 size: 12 residues. Deletions cut 4 bases from V and 6 bases from J, with 10 bases between. From germline, CDR1 is MNHNY and CDR2 SVGAGI (reference sequence). The CDR3 sequence: CASSSAGGEQYF. DNA for the CDR3: TGTGCCAGCAGTTCCGCTGGGGGCGAGCAGTACTTC.

A remark on this clonotype: A much larger clone is a single base away; this may be a read error. The chain links TRBV12-3 or TRBV12-4 to TRBJ2-3; 7 positions agree with TRBD2. The junction had 10 bases not matched to a gene; V was cut back by 8 bases and J by 5 bases. The CDR3 length is 14 residues. CDR3 region: CASALAVGGDTQYF. The DNA of the CDR3 is TGTGCCAGCGCCCTAGCGGTGGGAGGAGATACGCAGTATTTT.

In its sample, this clonotype was seen a few times. The chain carries TRBV10-3 and TRBJ2-3; D call uncertain. V was clipped by 6 bases and J by 0 bases, with 7 bases between them. Per germline, CDR1 ENHRY and CDR2 SYGVKD. The CDR3 consists of 13 residues. The CDR3: CAIRGMSTDTQYF. CDR3 sequence (DNA): TGTGCCATCAGGGGGATGAGCACAGATACGCAGTATTTT.

This clonotype was found a few times. The J gene is TRBJ1-5, the V gene TRBV6-1; perhaps TRBD1 as D (6 bases). Trimming cost V 7 bases and J 3 bases, with 19 bases left between them. Germline lookup yields CDR1 MNHNS and CDR2 SASEGT. CDR3 length: 16 amino acids. Here the CDR3 reads CASTEGRRGINQPQHF. The DNA for the CDR3 is TGTGCCAGCACCGAAGGCCGCAGGGGAATCAATCAGCCCCAGCATTTT.

This clonotype occurred a few times. V usage is TRBV5-1 and J usage is TRBJ1-2, with D possibly TRBD1 on 6 matching bases. V lost 5 bases and J lost 4, with 12 bases in between. The CDR3 length is 13 residues. In germline, CDR1 is SGHRS, CDR2 YFSETQ. This chain's CDR3 is CASRPGDPYGYTF. The CDR3 region has the DNA TGCGCCAGCAGACCAGGGGACCCCTATGGCTACACCTTC.

The J gene is TRBJ2-1, the V gene TRBV7-2; D gene ambiguous. The CDR3 is made up of 12 amino acids. V was pared by 5 bases and J by 9 bases, with 11 bases between. CDR1 and CDR2 (germline): SGHTA, FQGNSA. The CDR3 DNA sequence: TGTGCCAGCAGCCTCCAACAAAGTGAGCAGTTCTTC. Its protein is CASSLQQSEQFF. Full variable domain (missing parts from reference TRBV7-2 and TRBJ2-1): GAGVSQSPSNKVTEKGKDVELRCDPISGHTALYWYRQSLGQGLEFLIYFQGNSAPDKSGLPSDRFSAERTGGSVSTLTIQRTQQEDSAVYLCASSLQQSEQFFGPGTRLTVL.

The chain employs TRBV20-1 and TRBJ2-3; 8 bases line up with TRBD2. This CDR3 has 14 amino acids. V gave up 5 bases and J gave up 0 bases; unmatched junction bases: 4. CDR1 and CDR2 from the germline V gene are DFQATT and SNEGSKA (reference sequence). CDR3 protein: CSAVAGTSTDTQYF. As DNA, the CDR3 is TGCAGTGCTGTAGCGGGAACTAGCACAGATACGCAGTATTTT.

The rearrangement links TRBV5-1 to TRBJ1-2; D possibly corresponds to TRBD1 (6 bases). The CDR3 sequence is 13 residues long. With 4 bases removed from V and 8 bases from J, the gap between germline ends came to 15 bases. Germline CDR1 is SGHRS and CDR2 is YFSETQ. This CDR3 is CASSPDRSLGYTF. In nucleotides, the CDR3 is TGCGCCAGCAGCCCGGACAGATCCTTGGGCTACACCTTC.

The chain joins TRBV28 to TRBJ2-7, with 11 bases identical to TRBD2. With V trimmed by 6 bases and J by 2 bases, 9 bases remained unmatched. This CDR3 has 16 amino acids. Germline CDR1 and CDR2: MDHEN and SYDVKM. The CDR3 bases are TGTGCCAGCAGGGGCCCCACTAGCGGGGGCGCCTACGAGCAGTACTTC. This translates into CASRGPTSGGAYEQYF.

CDR3: CAISDGRGAYEQYF. CDR3 nucleotides: TGTGCCATCAGTGACGGGCGGGGGGCCTACGAGCAGTACTTC. The chain couples TRBV10-3 to TRBJ2-7, with 8 bases fitting TRBD2. The V and J ends lost 3 bases and 2 bases, in that order; junction bases with no gene match: 3. Germline CDR1 ENHRY, CDR2 SYGVKD. The CDR3 spans 14 residues.

J is TRBJ1-1 and V is TRBV11-3; maybe TRBD1 (5 bases). V lost 5 bases and J 3 bases, leaving 16 bases between the germline ends. CDR3 length: 15 amino acids. Germline V gene data show CDR1 as SGHNT and CDR2 as YENEEA. CDR3 DNA: TGTGCCAGCAGCCCGGATCCGGGGGACGACACTGAAGCTTTCTTT. It specifies CASSPDPGDDTEAFF.

This clonotype was observed a few times. The rearrangement uses TRBV7-3 and TRBJ2-3; TRBD1 matches at 7 bases. V lost 5 bases and J lost 5; bases outside the gene matches: 10. Germline V lookup: CDR1 SGHTA, CDR2 FQGTGA. CDR3 length equals 15 residues. Here the CDR3 DNA reads TGTGCCAGCAGCCTCGCGACAGGGCGCGGAGATACGCAGTATTTT. The encoded protein is CASSLATGRGDTQYF.

The chain is built from TRBV7-9 and TRBJ2-4; possible D gene TRBD2, 6 bases. The tail of the sequence fits TRBJ2-7 better, so the J call may be wrong. This CDR3 comprises 14 residues. The V gene's germline CDR1 is SEHNR and CDR2 FQNEAQ (reference sequence). The CDR3 DNA sequence: TGTGCCAGCAGCTTAGCGGTGACTAGGGACGAGCAGTACTTC. Protein product: CASSLAVTRDEQYF.

The chain joins TRBV6-1 to TRBJ1-4; D perhaps matches TRBD1 (6 bases). The CDR3 runs to 13 residues. Germline CDR1 MNHNS, CDR2 SASEGT. The germline V and J ends were trimmed by 9 bases and 7 bases, with 15 bases remaining between them. CDR3 DNA: TGTGCCAGTCGCCAAGGGGGGGCTGAAAAACTGTTTTTT. Its protein is CASRQGGAEKLFF.

The table lists this clonotype with a few counts. The chain combines TRBV20-1 with TRBJ2-1; no definite D call. CDR3 size: 13 residues. V shed 2 bases and J shed 4 bases, with 9 bases lying between them. Germline CDR1 is DFQATT and CDR2 is SNEGSKA (reference sequence). The DNA of the CDR3 is TGCAGTGCTAGACCACACCTATACAATGAGCAGTTCTTC. It specifies CSARPHLYNEQFF.

This chain uses TRBV20-1 with TRBJ1-2, with 9 bases identical to TRBD1. This CDR3 has 14 residues. Trimming removed 6 bases from V and 5 bases from J; junction bases left unmatched: 10. CDR1 DFQATT and CDR2 SNEGSKA come from the germline V gene (reference sequence). CDR3 DNA sequence: TGCAGTGCGGCCCCGGGACAGGGTCGGTATGGCTACACCTTC. This sequence encodes CSAAPGQGRYGYTF.

This clonotype has just a few counts. The V call is TRBV20-1, the J call TRBJ1-1, with 8 bases fitting TRBD1. Germline CDR1 and CDR2: DFQATT and SNEGSKA (reference sequence). CDR3 length: 14 residues. Trimming at V came to 2 bases and at J to 1 base, leaving 3 bases not matched to a gene. The CDR3 spells CSARWTGTNTEAFF. The CDR3, as DNA: TGCAGTGCTAGATGGACAGGGACGAACACTGAAGCTTTCTTT.

This sequence joins TRBV6-1 and TRBJ1-1, with no clear D. The CDR3 contains 14 residues. V shed 3 bases and J shed 0 bases, with 8 bases lying between them. The V gene's germline CDR1 is MNHNS and CDR2 SASEGT. The CDR3 protein is CASSETRVNTEAFF. In DNA, the CDR3 is TGTGCCAGCAGTGAGACTAGGGTGAACACTGAAGCTTTCTTT.

This clonotype was observed at least ten times. The chain recombines TRBV6-2 or TRBV6-3 with TRBJ2-7; either TRBD1 or TRBD2 may fit D (5 bases each). The CDR3 covers 15 residues. Looked up from germline, CDR1 is MNHEY and CDR2 is SVGEGT. V dropped 2 bases and J dropped 2 bases, with 13 bases sitting between them. CDR3 region: CASSYDAGSPYEQYF. The DNA for the CDR3 is TGTGCCAGCAGTTACGATGCAGGGAGTCCCTACGAGCAGTACTTC.

This clonotype was seen many times. The V gene is TRBV7-9, the J gene TRBJ2-3; TRBD1 matches 8 bases. The V segment lost 4 bases and the J segment 3 bases; nucleotides outside the gene matches: 3. The CDR3 runs to 14 residues. Per germline, CDR1 SEHNR and CDR2 FQNEAQ (reference sequence). CDR3 nucleotides: TGTGCCAGCAGCTCGGACAGGGAGACAGATACGCAGTATTTT. Encoded protein: CASSSDRETDTQYF.

This chain joins TRBV29-1 and TRBJ2-3; the match to TRBD1 covers 7 bases. This CDR3 comprises 15 residues. V gave up 4 bases and J gave up 2 bases; unmatched junction bases: 9. Germline assignment: CDR1 SQVTM and CDR2 ANQGSEA. The chain's CDR3 is CSVGLTGAVTDTQYF. Here the CDR3 DNA reads TGCAGCGTTGGGCTTACAGGGGCGGTCACAGATACGCAGTATTTT.

The V call is TRBV7-2, the J call TRBJ2-1; a possible D gene is TRBD2 (5 bases). Germline CDR1 is SGHTA and CDR2 is FQGNSA. Trimming stripped 2 bases from V and 4 bases from J, with 12 bases between. The CDR3 loop spans 15 amino acids. CDR3: CASSLLGAEYNEQFF. The CDR3 DNA sequence: TGTGCCAGCAGCTTATTGGGAGCGGAATACAATGAGCAGTTCTTC.

This chain uses TRBV4-1 with TRBJ1-1; TRBD1 might be the D (6 bases). This CDR3 has 16 amino acids. V lost 10 bases and J lost 0, with 21 bases in between. The germline V gene encodes CDR1 MGHRA and CDR2 YSYEKL. For the CDR3, the DNA is TGCGCCACAAGACCGGCCGGACAGCAAATGAACACTGAAGCTTTCTTT. Amino acid sequence: CATRPAGQQMNTEAFF.

The chain links TRBV5-6 to TRBJ2-1; D may be TRBD2 (6 bases). V was cut by 5 bases and J by 9 bases, with 21 bases left in between. The CDR3 has 15 amino acids. Germline V gives CDR1 SGHDT, CDR2 YYEEEE. The CDR3 region is CASRHAAEVRGEQFF. CDR3 coding DNA: TGTGCCAGCAGACACGCAGCGGAGGTGCGGGGTGAGCAGTTCTTC.

The V call is TRBV7-2, the J call TRBJ2-2; TRBD1 might be the D (5 bases). V shed 9 bases and J shed 4 bases, with 18 bases lying between them. Germline V CDR1 and CDR2: SGHTA, FQGNSA. The CDR3 has 15 amino acids. The CDR3 DNA reads as TGTGCCAGAGGGGCTGGGGTCTACTCCACCGGGGAGCTGTTTTTT. Translated, it gives CARGAGVYSTGELFF.

The chain joins TRBV13 to TRBJ2-7; 10 bases are a match to TRBD2. CDR1 and CDR2 (germline): PRHDT, FYEKMQ (reference sequence). Germline trimming cut 3 bases from V and 12 bases from J; bases unmatched to any gene: 14. CDR3 length equals 15 residues. The CDR3 reads CASSFHLAGDETLYF. Here the CDR3 DNA reads TGTGCCAGCAGCTTCCACCTAGCGGGAGATGAGACCCTGTACTTC.

This CDR3 reads CASSLDSQQPQHF. The CDR3 DNA sequence: TGTGCCAGCAGCTTAGATTCCCAACAGCCCCAGCATTTT. The chain joins TRBV11-2 to TRBJ1-5; D remains unclear. Germline lookup yields CDR1 SGHAT and CDR2 FQNNGV. V dropped 0 bases and J dropped 7 bases, with 7 bases sitting between them. The length of the CDR3 is 13 residues.

This chain joins TRBV12-3 or TRBV12-4 and TRBJ1-5; tentatively, D is TRBD1 (5 bases). Trimming removed 6 bases at V and 8 bases at J, with 14 bases between. The CDR3 spans 13 residues. The DNA of the CDR3 is TGTGCCAGCAGCCCTCAGGCAGGGAAGCCCCAGCATTTT. This gives the protein CASSPQAGKPQHF.

A few counts support this clonotype. The rearrangement uses TRBV10-3 and TRBJ1-5, with no clear D. The CDR3 has 13 amino acids. CDR1 and CDR2 (germline): ENHRY, SYGVKD. V lost 4 bases to trimming and J lost 8 bases, with 12 bases between them. CDR3 residues: CAISVGNREPQHF. In DNA, the CDR3 is TGTGCCATCAGTGTTGGAAACCGGGAGCCCCAGCATTTT.